The present T cell receptor beta chain was sequenced within a study of blood T cells in healthy people across ages. Study-wide findings and caveats: Conclusively comparing naive with antigen-experienced cells was impossible with unsorted PBMCs. Higher naive T cell percentage went strongly together with higher TCR beta diversity.

Through a sample-barcoded 5' primer and a J-beta primer mix, a second PCR was run for about 7 to 12 cycles. A single record per CDR3 protein comes from TCRdb applying MiXCR to the 5' RACE reads. This table has 700,000 to 800,000 distinct CDR3 sequences, 35% to 45% appearing once. As regards this clonotype: As yet, its antigen is unknown.

This CDR3 has 15 residues. From germline, CDR1 is SEHNR and CDR2 FQNEAQ (reference sequence). Each donor had approximately 10 milliliters of peripheral blood drawn. Samples each yielded at least 6 micrograms of total RNA. Sequenced material: blood. This receptor was identified in an older woman in good health. The chain couples TRBV7-9 to TRBJ2-5; 8 nucleotides line up with TRBD1. The J call is doubtful: the DNA matches TRBJ2-1 better. The CDR3 protein is CASSFVGQGQETQFF. The CDR3 region has the DNA TGTGCCAGCAGCTTTGTCGGACAGGGTCAAGAGACCCAGTTCTTC.